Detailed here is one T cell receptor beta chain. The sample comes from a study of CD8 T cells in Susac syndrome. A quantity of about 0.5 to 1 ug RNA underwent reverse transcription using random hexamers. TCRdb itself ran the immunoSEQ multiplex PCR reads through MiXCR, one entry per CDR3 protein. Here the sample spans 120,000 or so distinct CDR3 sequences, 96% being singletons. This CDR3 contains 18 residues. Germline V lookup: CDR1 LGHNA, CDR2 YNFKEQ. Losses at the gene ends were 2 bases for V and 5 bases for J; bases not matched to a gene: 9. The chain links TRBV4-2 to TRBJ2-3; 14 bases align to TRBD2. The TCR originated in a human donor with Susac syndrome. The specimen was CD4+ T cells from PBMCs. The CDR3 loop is CASSQPGLAGGRGDTQYF. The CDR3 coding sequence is TGTGCCAGCAGCCAACCCGGACTAGCGGGAGGTCGAGGAGATACGCAGTATTTT.